The entry below describes one T cell receptor (beta chain). Its antigen remains unknown. The data derive from a study of beta chain features in type 1 diabetes. Study-level results: In the patient group, naive, central memory and Treg TCRB repertoires seemed more alike than in the healthy donor group. VDJ junctions from patients with type 1 diabetes contained fewer insertions and more deletions.

What was sequenced were expressed TCRB transcripts, since all of the isolated RNA had been reverse transcribed. Measured with immunoSEQ multiplex PCR; TCRdb has only the in-frame clones, and not every one. The repertoire includes about 370,000 clones, approximately 16% of them detected once, and 0.019% sits in the top ten. CDR3 length: 13 amino acids. CDR1 is MGHDK and CDR2 is SYGVNS in the germline V gene. This TCR derives from a woman aged 18 to 35 in good health. Specimen: naive CD4+ T cells from blood. V and J are TRBV25-1 and TRBJ2-7; tentatively, D is TRBD1 (6 bases). CDR3 loop: CATQGTPSYEQYF. CDR3 DNA sequence: TGTGCAACCCAGGGGACACCTTCCTACGAGCAGTACTTC.